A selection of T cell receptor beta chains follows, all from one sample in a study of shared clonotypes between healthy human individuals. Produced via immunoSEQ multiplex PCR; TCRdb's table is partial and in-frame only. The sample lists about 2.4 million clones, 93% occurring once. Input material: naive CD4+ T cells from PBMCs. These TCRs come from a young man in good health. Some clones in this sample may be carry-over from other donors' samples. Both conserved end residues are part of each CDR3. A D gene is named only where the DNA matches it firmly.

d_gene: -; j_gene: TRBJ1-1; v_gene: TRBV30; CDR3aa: CAWSRDTLDTEAFF; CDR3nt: TGTGCCTGGAGCCGGGACACTCTGGACACTGAAGCTTTCTTT
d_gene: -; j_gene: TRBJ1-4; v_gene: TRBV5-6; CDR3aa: CASSPDSTNEKLFF; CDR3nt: TGTGCCAGCAGCCCAGACTCAACTAATGAAAAACTGTTTTTT
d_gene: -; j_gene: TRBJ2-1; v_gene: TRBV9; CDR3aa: CASSARSRPGPTYNEQFF; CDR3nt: TGTGCCAGCAGCGCAAGGAGCCGCCCGGGACCCACATACAATGAGCAGTTCTTC
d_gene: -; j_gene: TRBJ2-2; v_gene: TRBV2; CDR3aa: CASSVHGSNTGELFF; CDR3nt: TGTGCCAGCAGTGTACACGGCTCGAACACCGGGGAGCTGTTTTTT
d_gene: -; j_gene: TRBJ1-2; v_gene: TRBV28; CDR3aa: CASSQVYGGYTF; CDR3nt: TGTGCCAGCAGTCAGGTCTACGGTGGCTACACCTTC
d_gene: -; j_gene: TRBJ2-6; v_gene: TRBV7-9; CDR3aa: CASSLAGSSGANVLTF; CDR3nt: TGTGCCAGCAGCCTCGCAGGGAGCTCTGGGGCCAACGTCCTGACTTTC
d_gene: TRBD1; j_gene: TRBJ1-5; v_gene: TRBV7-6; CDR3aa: CASSLVPGQGINQPQHF; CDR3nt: TGTGCCAGCAGCTTAGTCCCGGGACAGGGGATTAATCAGCCCCAGCATTTT
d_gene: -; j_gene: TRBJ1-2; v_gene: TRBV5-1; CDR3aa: CASSLALNYGYTF; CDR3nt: TGCGCCAGCAGCTTGGCGTTGAACTATGGCTACACCTTC
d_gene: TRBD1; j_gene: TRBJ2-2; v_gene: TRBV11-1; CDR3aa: CASSLFGTGNTGELFF; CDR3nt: TGTGCCAGCAGCTTATTTGGGACAGGCAACACCGGGGAGCTGTTTTTT
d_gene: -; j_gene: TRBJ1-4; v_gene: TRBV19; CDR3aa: CASSDKPTNWKLFF; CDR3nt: TGTGCCAGTAGTGATAAACCAACTAATTGGAAACTGTTTTTT
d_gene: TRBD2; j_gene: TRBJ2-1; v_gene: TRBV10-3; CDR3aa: CAAGDSYNEQFF; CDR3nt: TGTGCCGCGGGAGACAGCTACAATGAGCAGTTCTTC
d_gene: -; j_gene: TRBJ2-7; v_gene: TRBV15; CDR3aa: CATSRPAAGEQYF; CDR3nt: TGTGCCACCAGCAGACCCGCCGCGGGGGAGCAGTACTTC
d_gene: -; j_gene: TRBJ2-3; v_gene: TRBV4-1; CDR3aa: CASSQDARAGTDTQYF; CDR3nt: TGCGCCAGCAGCCAAGATGCTCGGGCGGGCACAGATACGCAGTATTTT
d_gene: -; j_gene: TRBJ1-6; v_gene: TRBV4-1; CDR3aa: CASSQDSNSPLHF; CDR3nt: TGCGCCAGCAGCCAAGATTCTAATTCACCCCTCCACTTT
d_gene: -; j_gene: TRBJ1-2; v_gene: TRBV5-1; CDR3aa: CASSDSGGNYGYTF; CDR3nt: TGCGCCAGCAGCGACAGCGGCGGGAACTATGGCTACACCTTC
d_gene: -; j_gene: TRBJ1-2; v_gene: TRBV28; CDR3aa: CASRGDRDRPRNYGYTF; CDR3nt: TGTGCCAGCAGGGGGGATAGAGACCGACCCCGTAACTATGGCTACACCTTC
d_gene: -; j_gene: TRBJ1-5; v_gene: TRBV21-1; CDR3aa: CASSQCLGTGSNQPQHF; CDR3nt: TGTGCCAGCAGCCAGTGCCTAGGGACAGGAAGCAATCAGCCCCAGCATTTT
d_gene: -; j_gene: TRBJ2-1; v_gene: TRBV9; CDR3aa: CASSVGGATYNEQFF; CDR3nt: TGTGCCAGCAGCGTGGGCGGGGCGACCTACAATGAGCAGTTCTTC
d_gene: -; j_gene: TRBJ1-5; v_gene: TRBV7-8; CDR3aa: CASSLATGNQPQHF; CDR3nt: TGTGCCAGCAGCTTAGCTACAGGGAATCAGCCCCAGCATTTT
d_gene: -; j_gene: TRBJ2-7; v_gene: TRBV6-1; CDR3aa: CASSRSGASSYEQYF; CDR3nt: TGTGCCAGCAGCCGGAGCGGCGCCTCCTCCTACGAGCAGTACTTC
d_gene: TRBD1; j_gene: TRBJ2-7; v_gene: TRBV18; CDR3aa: CASSPRRRDRGLQFEQYF; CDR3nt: TGTGCCAGCTCACCTCGACGCCGGGACAGGGGCTTACAATTCGAGCAGTACTTC
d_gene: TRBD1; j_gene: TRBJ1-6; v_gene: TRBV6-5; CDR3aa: CASSYWGQESSPLHF; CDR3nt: TGTGCCAGCAGTTACTGGGGACAGGAAAGTTCACCCCTCCACTTT
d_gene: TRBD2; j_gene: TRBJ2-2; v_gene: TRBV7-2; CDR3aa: CASSPRTSGRMNTGELFF; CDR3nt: TGTGCCAGCAGCCCAAGGACTAGCGGGAGAATGAACACCGGGGAGCTGTTTTTT
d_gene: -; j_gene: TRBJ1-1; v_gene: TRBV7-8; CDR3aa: CASSFEGRYTEAFF; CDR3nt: TGTGCCAGCAGCTTTGAGGGGAGGTACACTGAAGCTTTCTTT